This T cell receptor beta chain was captured by sequencing in a study of CD8+ T cells in alopecia areata (dated by TCRdb to the late 2010s). Turning to the overall study: The treated patients took part in an open-label pilot trial in which moderate-to-severe alopecia areata was treated with oral tofacitinib at 5 to 10 mg twice daily. Tofacitinib was administered for 6 to 18 months, and 6 months of follow-up off drug were then conducted to assess delayed response and recurrence. Disease severity in treated patients was measured with the SALT score, which quantifies the percentage of affected scalp surface area. High-throughput TCRbeta sequencing was used to examine T cell clonal expansion in alopecia areata in both the C3H/HeJ mouse model and human patients. Human TCRbeta sequencing covered scalp tissue and sorted CD4+ and CD8+ peripheral blood T cells from patchy and totalis/universalis alopecia areata patients and healthy controls. Tofacitinib-treated patients had biopsies at baseline and at 4 and 24 weeks of treatment, with a later scalp biopsy in several patients. Scalp clonality was compared across normal scalp (n=4), patchy alopecia areata scalp (n=8), and alopecia totalis/universalis scalp (n=8). The RNA source kit depended on sample type: the PAXgene miRNA kit for fixed scalp, the miRNeasy kit for PBMCs, and the RNeasy kit for mouse skin. TCRbeta CDR3 regions were amplified by immunoSEQ multiplex PCR using 35 Vbeta forward and 13 Jbeta reverse primers.

Here V drops 4 bases and J drops 2 bases, and the junction holds 6 bases not matched to any gene. There are 16 amino acids in the CDR3, from cysteine to phenylalanine inclusive. The retained sequence is limited to the CDR3, 48 bases, with the frame set at the first base. According to the germline V gene (reference sequence), CDR1 reads LNHDA and CDR2 reads SQIVND. The library relied on the immunoSEQ multiplex PCR assay. RNA was extracted from all samples and reverse transcribed into cDNA as template for TCR sequencing. SuperScript III was used for first-strand cDNA synthesis, primed with a 2:1 mix of oligo-dT and random hexamers. A synthetic immune receptor repertoire was used to measure amplification bias, and any remaining bias was corrected computationally. In the original analysis: Raw reads were preprocessed for error removal, and CDR3 was defined according to IMGT conventions as running from the conserved cysteine to phenylalanine. Clonality was computed by normalizing Shannon entropy by log2 of the number of productive unique TCRs and subtracting the result from 1. CD4 or CD8 identity of scalp clones was inferred by cross-referencing scalp TCRbeta sequences with sorted blood CD4 and CD8 repertoires. Here the immuneACCESS table is served through TCRdb, limited to in-frame sequences with V and J called. Missing clones are a known gap in these copies; in checked studies unresolved V genes cover under half, and the rest lacks a known reason. That table furnishes V, J and clone size, whereas the DNA furnished D and trimming. The sample contains 200,000 to 250,000 clones, under 40% of them found a single time. The top ten clonotypes cover around 0.48% of the sample.

Results and caveats for the whole study, not just this receptor: Compared with normal scalp, lesional scalp, particularly in alopecia totalis/universalis, had higher clonality and more expanded CD8+ clones, which suggests antigenic drive. Unlike mouse skin, where gammadelta T cells dominate, normal human skin contains resident alphabeta T cells that get sequenced too, which complicates analysis of the scalp TCR repertoire. Tofacitinib significantly decreased scalp clonality and the number of expanded CD8+ clones among the top 100 scalp clones. Because the treated cohort was small and had only one nonresponder, larger studies are needed to examine links between baseline CD8+ expansion and response. TCR sequences shared between patients were less clear than in mice, possibly partly because of HLA diversity in the patient population. Many expanded lesional clones persisted in scalp and blood during tofacitinib treatment, which may partly explain relapse after stopping treatment.

This clone was recorded a few times. The antigen it binds to is not known. The record has no base qualities; no much larger clone is one base away. Interpreted using the paper, the treatment or condition label stands for: oral pan-JAK inhibitor, 5-10 mg twice daily. Peripheral blood and lesional scalp punch biopsies were obtained from patients with alopecia areata. PBMCs were isolated by density centrifugation and stained for CD3, CD4 and CD8, and CD4+ and CD8+ T cells were sorted on a FACSAria. The sample here was CD4+ T cells sorted from blood, taken around week 34, from a patient treated with tofacitinib. The receptor was derived from a human donor with alopecia areata. The sequence links TRBV19 to TRBJ2-2; 8 nucleotides in the junction match TRBD2. The DNA is TGTGCCAGTAGTAGACAAGCGGGAGCTAACACCGGGGAGCTGTTTTTT. This is translated as CASSRQAGANTGELFF.